The 20 T cell receptor beta chains presented below share a single source sample, sequenced in a study of T cells after yellow fever vaccination. TCRdb ran MiXCR on the 5' RACE reads and lists one entry per CDR3 protein. The table has a few hundred thousand distinct CDR3 sequences, roughly 8% seen once. The sequences come from PBMCs, collected about 49 days after the first yellow fever vaccination. The receptors were sampled from a man aged 18 to 29 who received the YFV17D yellow fever vaccine.

In this sample, this clonotype turned up many times. The genes are TRBV12-3 or TRBV12-4 and TRBJ2-1, with TRBD2 matching 7 bases. With 2 bases clipped from V and 14 bases from J, the junction kept 12 bases outside the gene matches. This CDR3 has 14 residues. CDR3 nucleotide sequence: TGTGCCAGCAGTTTACAAACCGGGGGGACCCGAGAGTTCTTC. This codes for CASSLQTGGTREFF.

This chain links TRBV5-1 with TRBJ1-4; D is possibly TRBD1 (5 bases). Trimming cost V 0 bases and J 6 bases, with 18 bases left between them. This CDR3 is 17 amino acids long. CDR1 is SGHRS, CDR2 YFSETQ, per germline. The CDR3 region is CASSLGAPGTSYEKLFF. CDR3 bases: TGCGCCAGCAGCTTGGGGGCCCCAGGGACCTCCTATGAAAAACTGTTTTTT.

The chain links TRBV7-6 to TRBJ2-3; TRBD2 might be the D (6 bases). V gave up 0 bases and J gave up 3 bases, with 10 bases separating them. The CDR3 spans 15 residues. Germline V gives CDR1 SGHVS, CDR2 FNYEAQ. CDR3 sequence: CASSLASAGTDTQYF. The CDR3 region has the DNA TGTGCCAGCAGCTTAGCTTCCGCGGGGACAGATACGCAGTATTTT. The variable domain in full, completed from reference TRBV7-6 and TRBJ2-3, reads GAGVSQSPRYKVTKRGQDVALRCDPISGHVSLYWYRQALGQGPEFLTYFNYEAQQDKSGLPNDRFSAERPEGSISTLTIQRTEQRDSAMYRCASSLASAGTDTQYFGPGTRLTVL.

Ten or more counts support this clonotype. V is TRBV27 and J is TRBJ2-3; TRBD2 agrees at 7 bases. The ends lost 8 bases at V and 0 bases at J; junction bases unmatched: 11. The germline V gene has CDR1 MNHEY and CDR2 SMNVEV (reference sequence). This CDR3 has 16 residues. CDR3 in DNA: TGTGCCAGCTCCCACAAGCGGGGAACTAGCACAGATACGCAGTATTTT. This translates into CASSHKRGTSTDTQYF.

The chain recombines TRBV5-1 with TRBJ1-6; no firm D call. This CDR3 region has 14 residues. Germline V gives CDR1 SGHRS, CDR2 YFSETQ. The V gene lost 0 bases and the J gene lost 8 bases, with 9 bases spanning the gap. Written as DNA, the CDR3 is TGCGCCAGCAGCTTGGGAGGGAGGGATTCACCCCTCCACTTT. Its protein is CASSLGGRDSPLHF. Full variable domain (outside the CDR3, taken from reference TRBV5-1 and TRBJ1-6): KAGVTQTPRYLIKTRGQQVTLSCSPISGHRSVSWYQQTPGQGLQFLFEYFSETQRNKGNFPGRFSGRQFSNSRSEMNVSTLELGDSALYLCASSLGGRDSPLHFGNGTRLTVT.

This clonotype was found a few times. This CDR3 reads CASGRDSVNSPLHF. DNA of the CDR3: TGTGCCAGCGGCCGGGACAGCGTTAATTCACCCCTCCACTTT. This rearrangement joins TRBV11-2 to TRBJ1-6; TRBD1 matches 7 bases. The CDR3 is 14 residues long. Germline V gene sequence: CDR1 SGHAT, CDR2 FQNNGV. Trimming removed 8 bases from V and 6 bases from J; junction bases left unmatched: 7.

The chain employs TRBV6-1 and TRBJ2-5, with TRBD2 matching over 10 bases. Trimming removed 6 bases from V and 9 bases from J; junction bases left unmatched: 13. This CDR3 has 15 residues. CDR1 and CDR2 from the germline V gene are MNHNS and SASEGT. CDR3 amino acids: CASRGLATGGEAQYF. CDR3 sequence (DNA): TGTGCCAGCAGGGGACTAGCGACGGGTGGTGAAGCCCAGTACTTC.

This clonotype was observed at least ten times. This rearrangement joins TRBV12-3 or TRBV12-4 to TRBJ2-4, with TRBD1 identical over 9 bases. This CDR3 is built from 14 residues. Trimming cost V 5 bases and J 6 bases; bases outside gene matches: 5. CDR3 residues: CASSAQGAGNIQYF. The CDR3, as DNA: TGTGCCAGCAGTGCACAGGGGGCGGGAAACATTCAGTACTTC.

This sequence joins TRBV5-5 and TRBJ1-5; 9 bases align to TRBD1. The V and J ends lost 2 bases and 5 bases, in that order; junction bases with no gene match: 2. In germline, CDR1 is SGHKS, CDR2 YYEKEE (reference sequence). This CDR3 has 14 amino acids. The DNA of the CDR3 is TGTGCCAGCAGCTTCACAGGGGGCGATCAGCCCCAGCATTTT. It specifies CASSFTGGDQPQHF. The full variable domain, completed using reference TRBV5-5 and TRBJ1-5, is DAGVTQSPTHLIKTRGQQVTLRCSPISGHKSVSWYQQVLGQGPQFIFQYYEKEERGRGNFPDRFSARQFPNYSSELNVNALLLGDSALYLCASSFTGGDQPQHFGDGTRLSIL.

This chain connects TRBV6-5 to TRBJ2-1; D possibly uses TRBD1 or TRBD2 (5 bases each). CDR3 length: 13 residues. Deletions cut 1 base from V and 8 bases from J, with 9 bases between. The germline V gene encodes CDR1 MNHEY and CDR2 SVGAGI. The CDR3 region has the DNA TGTGCCAGCAGTTACTTCGAGGGGTATGAGCAGTTCTTC. As protein: CASSYFEGYEQFF.

The chain has TRBV9 and TRBJ2-3; maybe TRBD1 (5 bases). The CDR3 covers 13 residues. CDR1 and CDR2 from the germline V gene are SGDLS and YYNGEE. V was clipped by 3 bases and J by 7 bases, with 12 bases between them. DNA of the CDR3: TGTGCCAGCAGCGAGGGGCTGGGGCATACGCAGTATTTT. It codes for CASSEGLGHTQYF. Complete variable domain (other parts from reference TRBV9 and TRBJ2-3): DSGVTQTPKHLITATGQRVTLRCSPRSGDLSVYWYQQSLDQGLQFLIQYYNGEERAKGNILERFSAQQFPDLHSELNLSSLELGDSALYFCASSEGLGHTQYFGPGTRLTVL.

V gene TRBV10-3 combines with J gene TRBJ1-5, with no clear D. This CDR3 is 14 amino acids long. Germline V lookup: CDR1 ENHRY, CDR2 SYGVKD. Trimming took off 4 bases at V and 4 bases at J, with 11 bases between the two ends. The CDR3 DNA follows: TGTGCCATCAGTGCTGGACTGATGAATCAGCCCCAGCATTTT. Protein product: CAISAGLMNQPQHF.

This clonotype appeared a few times. V gene TRBV30 combines with J gene TRBJ1-1; D remains unclear. The CDR3 is 19 amino acids. Looked up from germline, CDR1 is GTSNPN and CDR2 is SVGIG (reference sequence). V was trimmed by 1 base and J by 4 bases, leaving 28 bases between them. CDR3 residues: CAWSEQFKARTRWGTEAFF. DNA of the CDR3: TGTGCCTGGAGTGAACAGTTTAAGGCCAGGACGAGATGGGGCACTGAAGCTTTCTTT.

CDR3 amino acids: CASSEPGGTGELFF. In nucleotides, the CDR3 is TGTGCCAGCAGTGAGCCCGGGGGGACCGGGGAGCTGTTTTTT. The V gene is TRBV6-1, the J gene TRBJ2-2; 7 bases are a match to TRBD2. V lost 3 bases, J lost 5 bases, and 3 bases stayed unmatched. CDR3 length: 14 residues. CDR1 is MNHNS, CDR2 SASEGT, per germline.

This clonotype was observed a handful of times. The J gene is TRBJ2-7, the V gene TRBV5-1, with 10 bases lining up with TRBD1. The CDR3 is 15 residues long. V lost 3 bases and J lost 6; bases outside the gene matches: 9. Germline-derived CDR1 and CDR2 are SGHRS and YFSETQ. The CDR3 loop reads CASSSLTGGLGEQYF. The CDR3 bases are TGCGCCAGCAGCTCTTTGACAGGGGGCTTAGGCGAGCAGTACTTC.

This clonotype was counted a few times. The V gene is TRBV7-2, the J gene TRBJ1-2, with D unclear. The CDR3 runs to 13 residues. CDR1 is SGHTA and CDR2 is FQGNSA in the germline V gene. Trimming stripped 2 bases from V and 8 bases from J, with 12 bases between. The DNA for the CDR3 is TGTGCCAGCAGCTTAAATGAGCTATCGGGCTACACCTTC. It codes for CASSLNELSGYTF.

This clonotype occurred a few times. The chain employs TRBV5-1 and TRBJ2-3, with D uncertain. Germline CDR1 and CDR2: SGHRS and YFSETQ. This CDR3 region has 14 residues. Trimming left V 5 bases short and J 2 bases short, with 12 bases between. The CDR3 loop is CASRQGPITDTQYF. Here the CDR3 DNA reads TGCGCCAGCAGGCAAGGACCGATCACAGATACGCAGTATTTT.

The CDR3 DNA follows: TGCAGCGTTAAGGGTGGGGTCGATGAGTACTTC. Translating gives CSVKGGVDEYF. V and J are TRBV29-1 and TRBJ2-7, with D unclear. Looked up from germline, CDR1 is SQVTM and CDR2 is ANQGSEA. This CDR3 is built from 11 residues. Trimming removed 5 bases at V and 11 bases at J, with 16 bases between.

This clonotype was found a few times. This chain links TRBV6-2 or TRBV6-3 with TRBJ2-5, with D perhaps matching TRBD1 or TRBD2 (5 bases each). In germline, CDR1 is MNHEY, CDR2 SVGEGT. CDR3 length: 14 residues. The V end was cut by 5 bases, the J end by 1 base, with 11 bases between. The CDR3 spells CASSASGTQETQYF. CDR3 bases: TGTGCCAGCAGTGCCTCAGGGACCCAAGAGACCCAGTACTTC.

This clonotype was seen a handful of times. V gene TRBV6-1 combines with J gene TRBJ2-1, with TRBD2 as a possible D gene (5 bases). The V end lost 1 base, the J end lost 6 bases, and 16 bases lay between the germline ends. The germline V gene has CDR1 MNHNS and CDR2 SASEGT. This CDR3 contains 16 residues. The CDR3 coding sequence is TGTGCCAGCAGTGAAGAGGGCTTTATACGGGGCAATGAGCAGTTCTTC. Amino acid sequence: CASSEEGFIRGNEQFF.